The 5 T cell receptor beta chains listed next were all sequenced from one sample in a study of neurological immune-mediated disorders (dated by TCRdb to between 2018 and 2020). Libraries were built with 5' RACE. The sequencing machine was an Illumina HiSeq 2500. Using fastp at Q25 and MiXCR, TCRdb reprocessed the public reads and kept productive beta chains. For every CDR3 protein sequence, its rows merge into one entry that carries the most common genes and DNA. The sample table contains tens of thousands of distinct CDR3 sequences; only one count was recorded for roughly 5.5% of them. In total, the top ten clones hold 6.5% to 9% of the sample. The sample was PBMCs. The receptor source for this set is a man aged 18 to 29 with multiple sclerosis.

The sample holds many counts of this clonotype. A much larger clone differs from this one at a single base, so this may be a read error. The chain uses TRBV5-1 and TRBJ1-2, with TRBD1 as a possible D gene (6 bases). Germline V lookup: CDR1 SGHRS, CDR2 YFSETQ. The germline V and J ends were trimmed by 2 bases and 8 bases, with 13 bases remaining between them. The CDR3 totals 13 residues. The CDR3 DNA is TGCGCCAGCAGCTTACAACAGGGTAAAGGCTACACCTTC. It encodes CASSLQQGKGYTF.

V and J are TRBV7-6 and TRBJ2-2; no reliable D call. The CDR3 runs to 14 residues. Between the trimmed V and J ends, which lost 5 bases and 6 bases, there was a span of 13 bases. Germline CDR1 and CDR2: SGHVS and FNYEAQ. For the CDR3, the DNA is TGTGCCAGCAGCCCAGACCTGGAGCCCGGGGAGCTGTTTTTT. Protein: CASSPDLEPGELFF.

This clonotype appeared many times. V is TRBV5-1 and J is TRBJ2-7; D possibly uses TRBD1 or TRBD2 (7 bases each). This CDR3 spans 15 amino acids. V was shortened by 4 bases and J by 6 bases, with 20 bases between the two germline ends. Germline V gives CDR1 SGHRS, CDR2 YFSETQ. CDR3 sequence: CASSPLGGGWTEQYF. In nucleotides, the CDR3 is TGCGCCAGCAGCCCCCTGGGAGGGGGCTGGACCGAGCAGTACTTC.

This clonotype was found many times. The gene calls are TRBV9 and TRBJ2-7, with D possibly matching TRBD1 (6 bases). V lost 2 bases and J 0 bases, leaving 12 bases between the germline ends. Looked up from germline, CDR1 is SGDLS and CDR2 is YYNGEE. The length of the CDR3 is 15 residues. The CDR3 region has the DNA TGTGCCAGCAGCGTCTCCGACAGGACCTCCTACGAGCAGTACTTC. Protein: CASSVSDRTSYEQYF.

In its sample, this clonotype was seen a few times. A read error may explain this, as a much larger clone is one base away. The DNA of the CDR3 is TGTGCCAGCAGTCCGAGAGGGAAAGACGAGCAGTACTTC. Amino acid sequence: CASSPRGKDEQYF. This chain uses TRBV7-9 with TRBJ2-7; D may be TRBD2 (5 bases). Germline V gene sequence: CDR1 SEHNR, CDR2 FQNEAQ (reference sequence). CDR3 length equals 13 residues. The germline V and J ends were trimmed by 6 bases and 5 bases, with 14 bases remaining between them.